This T cell receptor (beta chain) emerged from a study of blood T cell repertoires in COVID-19. The germline gives CDR1 SGHDN, CDR2 FVKESK. Trimming shortened V by 1 base and J by 2 bases, and 11 bases separated the two germline ends. The CDR3 loop spans 15 amino acids. Only in-frame clones appear in the TCRdb table, and some are missing; sequencing was by immunoSEQ multiplex PCR. There are fewer than 150,000 clones in the sample; approximately 91% occur only once, and about 10% lies in the top ten. What was sequenced was peripheral blood. The gene calls are TRBV14 and TRBJ1-2, with D possibly matching TRBD1 (6 bases). The source of this sequence is a man between 50 and 59 years old with active or convalescent COVID-19. In nucleotides, the CDR3 is TGTGCCAGCAGCCAAGGTGGCAGGGGAAACTATGGCTACACCTTC. Protein product: CASSQGGRGNYGYTF.